The 31 T cell receptor beta chains below were found in one sample sequenced in a study of vaccination and CD4 T cells after COVID-19. For these receptors, no antigen is known. Treatment indicated: roughly 11-day PBMC culture with coronavirus spike peptide pools or control peptides (ViraFEST assay). Sequencing of cultured CD4+ T cell DNA used the Oncomine TCR Beta short-read assay. One entry per CDR3 protein, called by TCRdb with MiXCR from the PCR reads. The sample records 14,000 to 15,000 distinct CDR3 sequences, about 83% being singletons. The sample here was CD4+ T cells from blood, cultured in vitro, taken after SARS-CoV-2 vaccination. These receptors all come from a human donor who received a COVID-19 vaccine.

The chain couples TRBV2 to TRBJ2-7; D unclear. Between the trimmed V and J ends, which lost 7 bases and 3 bases, there was a span of 19 bases. CDR3 length: 15 residues. The germline V gene has CDR1 SNHLY and CDR2 FYNNEI. CDR3 in DNA: TGTGCCAGCACTCCTATCCCGGGTAGGATCTACGAGCAGTACTTC. Amino acids: CASTPIPGRIYEQYF.

V usage is TRBV20-1 and J usage is TRBJ2-4; tentatively, D is TRBD1 (6 bases). Germline loops: CDR1 DFQATT, CDR2 SNEGSKA (reference sequence). This CDR3 has 13 amino acids. V lost 5 bases to trimming and J lost 4 bases, with 12 bases between them. CDR3 residues: CSAPEGVKNIQYF. As DNA, the CDR3 is TGCAGTGCTCCTGAGGGGGTGAAAAACATTCAGTACTTC.

The chain uses TRBV19 and TRBJ1-2, with 9 bases lining up with TRBD1. This CDR3 comprises 13 residues. With V trimmed by 5 bases and J by 6 bases, 4 bases remained unmatched. CDR1 is LNHDA, CDR2 SQIVND, per germline (reference sequence). This chain's CDR3 is CASSQGTGNGYTF. In DNA form, the CDR3 reads TGTGCCAGTAGTCAAGGGACAGGGAATGGCTACACCTTC.

This clonotype was seen more than once but under ten times. V gene TRBV24-1 combines with J gene TRBJ2-1, with 13 bases identical to TRBD2. V dropped 8 bases and J dropped 2; count of bases not matched to a gene: 8. The germline gives CDR1 KGHDR, CDR2 SFDVKD. The CDR3 spans 17 residues. The CDR3 coding sequence is TGTGCCACCACCGGGACTAGCGGGGACCGTGCCTACAATGAGCAGTTCTTC. Its protein is CATTGTSGDRAYNEQFF.

The CDR3 DNA follows: TGTGCCACCAGTGAACAACCCGCAGGGAGGGTCCAGCGCGGCTACACCTTC. It is translated as CATSEQPAGRVQRGYTF. This rearrangement joins TRBV24-1 to TRBJ1-2; tentatively, D is TRBD1 (5 bases). The germline gives CDR1 KGHDR, CDR2 SFDVKD. V lost 4 bases and J 8 bases, leaving 25 bases between the germline ends. This CDR3 has 17 residues.

The chain is built from TRBV29-1 and TRBJ2-2; tentative D call: TRBD1 (6 bases). The CDR3 totals 14 residues. Germline assignment: CDR1 SQVTM and CDR2 ANQGSEA. The V end was cut by 6 bases, the J end by 4 bases, with 15 bases between. Written as DNA, the CDR3 is TGCAGCGTGACCAGGGGATCAGGCACCGGGGAGCTGTTTTTT. This sequence encodes CSVTRGSGTGELFF.

The chain couples TRBV7-6 to TRBJ1-1; D may be TRBD1 (5 bases). The CDR3 is 15 amino acids. Germline lookup yields CDR1 SGHVS and CDR2 FNYEAQ. V lost 5 bases and J lost 4, with 17 bases in between. The CDR3 nucleotides are TGTGCCAGCAGCCCCTTACAGGCCCCAAGCACTGAAGCTTTCTTT. This translates into CASSPLQAPSTEAFF.

This clonotype has only a few counts. The chain is built from TRBV3-1 and TRBJ2-2, with a weak D call TRBD2 (6 bases). Trimming took 0 bases from V and 7 from J, leaving 24 bases between them. Germline V CDR1 and CDR2: LGHDT, YNNKEL (reference sequence). The CDR3 covers 19 residues. Here the CDR3 reads CASSQDDPVLRGSSGELFF. Written as DNA, the CDR3 is TGTGCCAGCAGCCAAGACGACCCGGTACTGCGGGGTTCTAGCGGGGAGCTGTTTTTT.

This clonotype showed up just once. The J gene is TRBJ2-5, the V gene TRBV24-1, with D perhaps TRBD1 (5 bases). V lost 5 bases and J lost 4, with 13 bases in between. The germline CDR1 and CDR2 sequences are KGHDR and SFDVKD. The CDR3 has 14 residues. The CDR3 region is CATSGPDQGETQYF. CDR3 nucleotide sequence: TGTGCCACCAGTGGCCCGGACCAGGGAGAGACCCAGTACTTC.

The V gene is TRBV7-9, the J gene TRBJ2-5, with a possible D match to TRBD2 (6 bases). The CDR3 has 13 amino acids. Germline CDR1 SEHNR, CDR2 FQNEAQ (reference sequence). V lost 5 bases and J 5 bases, leaving 12 bases between the germline ends. The CDR3 nucleotides read TGTGCCAGCAGCCCCCGGACTAACGAGACCCAGTACTTC. It codes for CASSPRTNETQYF.

This chain uses TRBV19 with TRBJ1-1, with 10 bases matching TRBD1. J lost 6 bases, V lost 4 bases, and 8 bases had no gene match. Germline CDR1 reads LNHDA; CDR2 reads SQIVND (reference sequence). The CDR3 spans 15 residues. The CDR3 protein is CASSRDRGRDAEAFF. DNA for the CDR3: TGTGCCAGTAGTAGGGACAGGGGACGAGACGCTGAAGCTTTCTTT.

The CDR3 DNA follows: TGCAGTGCTACGGGGCGGAGCGGGGATGAGACCCAGTACTTC. Protein sequence: CSATGRSGDETQYF. The gene calls are TRBV20-1 and TRBJ2-5; TRBD2 agrees at 7 bases. The ends lost 4 bases at V and 5 bases at J; junction bases unmatched: 10. The CDR3 contains 14 residues. The germline V gene encodes CDR1 DFQATT and CDR2 SNEGSKA (reference sequence).

The chain couples TRBV19 to TRBJ2-2; D uncertain. Germline-derived CDR1 and CDR2 are LNHDA and SQIVND (reference sequence). The CDR3 length is 14 residues. Trimming removed 5 bases from V and 1 base from J, with 8 bases in between. The CDR3: CASSQDGNTGELFF. The CDR3, as DNA: TGTGCCAGTAGTCAGGACGGGAACACCGGGGAGCTGTTTTTT. The full variable domain, its missing parts supplied by reference TRBV19 and TRBJ2-2, is DGGITQSPKYLFRKEGQNVTLSCEQNLNHDAMYWYRQDPGQGLRLIYYSQIVNDFQKGDIAEGYSVSREKKESFPLTVTSAQKNPTAFYLCASSQDGNTGELFFGEGSRLTVL.

This chain links TRBV9 with TRBJ1-1; D may be TRBD1 (5 bases). The length of the CDR3 is 14 residues. Germline CDR1 reads SGDLS; CDR2 reads YYNGEE. Trimming shortened V by 0 bases and J by 5 bases, and 11 bases separated the two germline ends. The CDR3 protein is CASSVDWRGTEAFF. The CDR3 DNA is TGTGCCAGCAGCGTAGATTGGAGGGGAACTGAAGCTTTCTTT.

A note on this clonotype: An end of the junction does not agree with germline; a read error may underlie this. CDR3 amino acids: CASSEGPLVGGYTF. In DNA form, the CDR3 reads TGTGCCAGCAGTGAGGGGCCGTTAGTGGGTGGCTACACCTTC. The chain is built from TRBV10-3 and TRBJ1-2, with D perhaps TRBD1 (5 bases). The CDR3 is 14 residues long. Germline values: CDR1 ENHRY, CDR2 SYGVKD.

DNA for the CDR3: TGTGCCAGCAGCCTTCGGGATCACCGGGGAGATGTGTTCTTC. Translation gives CASSLRDHRGDVFF. The chain links TRBV7-2 to TRBJ2-1; perhaps TRBD2 as D (5 bases). Germline CDR1 reads SGHTA; CDR2 reads FQGNSA. V was pared by 5 bases and J by 15 bases, with 23 bases between. CDR3 length equals 14 residues.

This chain joins TRBV5-6 and TRBJ2-3, with 15 positions matching TRBD2. Germline V gene sequence: CDR1 SGHDT, CDR2 YYEEEE. V lost 2 bases and J lost 4; bases outside the gene matches: 2. This CDR3 comprises 16 residues. This chain's CDR3 is CASSFRTSGGADTQYF. The CDR3 DNA is TGTGCCAGCAGCTTTAGGACTAGCGGGGGGGCAGATACGCAGTATTTT. Filled out from reference TRBV5-6 and TRBJ2-3, the complete variable domain reads DAGVTQSPTHLIKTRGQQVTLRCSPKSGHDTVSWYQQALGQGPQFIFQYYEEEERQRGNFPDRFSGHQFPNYSSELNVNALLLGDSALYLCASSFRTSGGADTQYFGPGTRLTVL.

The chain is built from TRBV27 and TRBJ1-6; 7 bases are a match to TRBD1. J lost 7 bases, V lost 8 bases, and 8 bases had no gene match. This CDR3 comprises 14 residues. The germline V gene has CDR1 MNHEY and CDR2 SMNVEV (reference sequence). The CDR3 sequence: CASSTTGFNSPLHF. DNA of the CDR3: TGTGCCAGCTCCACGACAGGGTTCAATTCACCCCTCCACTTT.

The chain recombines TRBV7-8 with TRBJ1-1; no definite D call. This CDR3 is built from 13 residues. The germline V gene encodes CDR1 SGHVS and CDR2 FQNEAQ. V was pared by 6 bases and J by 4 bases, with 12 bases between. DNA of the CDR3: TGTGCCAGCAGTCTTAGGGCGGGCACTGAAGCTTTCTTT. Its protein is CASSLRAGTEAFF.

This clonotype is a singleton in its sample. This rearrangement joins TRBV10-1 to TRBJ1-6, with 7 bases fitting TRBD1. The CDR3 runs 14 residues. The germline CDR1 and CDR2 sequences are WNHNN and SYGVQD (reference sequence). J lost 9 bases, V lost 5 bases, and 7 bases had no gene match. The CDR3 loop reads CASSPGQTGSPLHF. The CDR3 DNA sequence: TGCGCCAGCAGTCCGGGACAGACGGGTTCACCCCTCCACTTT.

The count of this clonotype is one. The CDR3 sequence is CATSTLAGGNRGTGELFF. As DNA, the CDR3 is TGTGCCACCAGCACATTAGCGGGGGGGAACCGGGGGACCGGGGAGCTGTTTTTT. The chain recombines TRBV15 with TRBJ2-2; 11 bases fit TRBD2. The CDR3 is made up of 18 amino acids. Losses at the gene ends were 4 bases for V and 5 bases for J; bases not matched to a gene: 12. Per the germline V gene, CDR1 is LNHNV and CDR2 is YYDKDF (reference sequence).

This clonotype was picked up a small number of times. This chain connects TRBV5-1 to TRBJ2-5; D is unclear. CDR1 is SGHRS, CDR2 YFSETQ, per germline. The CDR3 contains 13 residues. V lost 3 bases to trimming and J lost 2 bases, with 8 bases between them. The DNA for the CDR3 is TGCGCCAGCAGCTCCGGGTTACAAGAGACCCAGTACTTC. Its translation: CASSSGLQETQYF.

This clonotype was seen only a few times. The J gene is TRBJ1-2, the V gene TRBV14; D is undetermined. Germline CDR1 is SGHDN and CDR2 is FVKESK. Trimming stripped 4 bases from V and 4 bases from J, with 10 bases between. This CDR3 region has 13 residues. CDR3 in DNA: TGTGCCAGCAGCCCCGACATAATCTATGGCTACACCTTC. It encodes CASSPDIIYGYTF.

The chain joins TRBV24-1 to TRBJ2-2, with 8 bases that match TRBD2. The V gene's germline CDR1 is KGHDR and CDR2 SFDVKD. This CDR3 has 19 amino acids. Trimming removed 5 bases from V and 6 bases from J; junction bases left unmatched: 19. The CDR3 protein is CATSGPPRRGAPDPGELFF. In DNA, the CDR3 is TGTGCCACCAGTGGGCCCCCCCGGCGGGGGGCGCCTGACCCCGGGGAGCTGTTTTTT.

The CDR3 nucleotides read TGTGCCACTCATGACAGGGGGAGGACTGAAGCTTTCTTT. Translation gives CATHDRGRTEAFF. The V and J genes are TRBV27 and TRBJ1-1, with 9 positions matching TRBD1. J lost 5 bases, V lost 10 bases, and 8 bases had no gene match. Germline values: CDR1 MNHEY, CDR2 SMNVEV (reference sequence). There are 13 residues in the CDR3.

This clonotype was counted once. This chain links TRBV18 with TRBJ2-5; D is unclear. Germline V gives CDR1 KGHSH, CDR2 LQKENI. This CDR3 spans 15 amino acids. The V end lost 1 base, the J end lost 2 bases, and 11 bases lay between the germline ends. CDR3 bases: TGTGCCAGCTCACCACTTTTGGCAACGCAAGAGACCCAGTACTTC. Its translation is CASSPLLATQETQYF.

V usage is TRBV7-2 and J usage is TRBJ2-3, with D possibly being TRBD2 (7 bases). The V gene's germline CDR1 is SGHTA and CDR2 FQGNSA. There are 15 residues in the CDR3. Deletions cut 1 base from V and 5 bases from J, with 13 bases between. The CDR3 DNA sequence: TGTGCCAGCAGCTTAGACGGGGGGCGAGGAGATACGCAGTATTTT. Its translation is CASSLDGGRGDTQYF.

The chain has TRBV27 and TRBJ1-2; 8 nucleotides match TRBD1. The germline gives CDR1 MNHEY, CDR2 SMNVEV (reference sequence). CDR3 length: 15 residues. After removal of 3 bases from V and 6 bases from J, the junction contained 9 bases not matched to a gene. CDR3 DNA sequence: TGTGCCAGCAGTTTTGGGACAGGCACAGGACATGGCTACACCTTC. Protein sequence: CASSFGTGTGHGYTF.

This sequence joins TRBV14 and TRBJ1-1; 10 bases are shared with TRBD1. V shed 3 bases and J 5 bases; nucleotides not matched to a gene: 3. The V gene's germline CDR1 is SGHDN and CDR2 FVKESK. CDR3 length: 14 residues. CDR3 in amino acids: CASSQDRGGTEAFF. DNA of the CDR3: TGTGCCAGCAGCCAGGACAGGGGGGGGACTGAAGCTTTCTTT.

The V and J genes are TRBV6-2 or TRBV6-3 and TRBJ2-3; 9 bases align to TRBD1. From germline, CDR1 is MNHEY and CDR2 SVGEGT. This CDR3 spans 17 amino acids. J was trimmed by 0 bases and V by 5 bases; bases with no gene match: 9. This chain's CDR3 is CASSAGQGTTSTDTQYF. CDR3 coding DNA: TGTGCCAGCAGTGCGGGACAGGGAACTACTAGCACAGATACGCAGTATTTT.

The chain recombines TRBV15 with TRBJ1-6; D call uncertain. Trimming pared 0 bases from V and 0 bases from J, leaving 6 bases between. The CDR3 has 16 residues. CDR1 and CDR2 from the germline V gene are LNHNV and YYDKDF (reference sequence). The CDR3 sequence is CATSRETGSYNSPLHF. CDR3 nucleotides: TGTGCCACCAGCAGAGAGACGGGCTCCTATAATTCACCCCTCCACTTT.